The sequence of this T cell receptor (beta chain) was determined in a study of blood T cells in healthy people across ages. Overall study findings and caveats: A roughly linear age-dependent decrease characterized TCR beta diversity per million T cells. The study could not conclusively compare naive and antigen-experienced cells, given its unsorted PBMCs. Changes seen in expanded clonotypes were possibly confounded by donor CMV status left unknown.

Germline lookup yields CDR1 MNHEY and CDR2 SMNVEV (reference sequence). The V end was cut by 0 bases, the J end by 7 bases, with 15 bases between. The CDR3 covers 16 residues. A note on this clonotype: What it binds is unknown.

About 9.6 milliliters of peripheral blood were drawn from each donor into EDTA-treated tubes. A second PCR, run for about 7 to 11 cycles, used a sample-barcoded 5' primer plus a J-beta primer mix. TCRdb itself ran the 5' RACE reads through MiXCR, one entry per CDR3 protein. This repertoire shows about 1.1 million distinct CDR3 sequences, under 40% found once; its top ten account for less than 15%. Sequenced material: blood. The chain joins TRBV27 to TRBJ1-4; tentative D call: TRBD1 (5 bases). This sequence was found in a man aged 18 to 30 in good health. CDR3 coding DNA: TGTGCCAGCAGTTTATCCCCGGGGAGGGGACCTGAAAAACTGTTTTTT. It codes for CASSLSPGRGPEKLFF.